This section outlines one TCR beta chain sequence together with its context. Antigen specificity is unknown. The data derive from a study of cytomegalovirus exposure and HLA in healthy donors. The study, taken as a whole, reports: The sole available immune exposure information was CMV serostatus. According to the study, approximately 150 TCR beta chains were cytomegalovirus-associated. Later analysis indicated greater clonal expansion among HLA-associated TCR beta chains than among equally common other chains. Later work found that TCR association rates differed between HLA loci; DRB1 had the most and HLA-C the fewest.

PCR used 60 Vbeta primers and 13 Jbeta primers. Sequencing used immunoSEQ multiplex PCR; TCRdb keeps in-frame clones, though not all of them. The data show 90,000 to 110,000 clones, with roughly three quarters seen just once and roughly 3.2% held by the top ten. V shed 5 bases and J shed 4 bases, with 12 bases lying between them. This CDR3 is built from 13 residues. Germline V CDR1 and CDR2: MGHDK, SYGVNS. Source material: PBMCs. This clonotype was obtained from a man aged 25-45 years in good health and CMV-seronegative. V and J are TRBV25-1 and TRBJ2-7; no firm D call. DNA of the CDR3: TGTGCCAGCAGTAGACGGTCCGGGTACGAGCAGTACTTC. As protein: CASSRRSGYEQYF.